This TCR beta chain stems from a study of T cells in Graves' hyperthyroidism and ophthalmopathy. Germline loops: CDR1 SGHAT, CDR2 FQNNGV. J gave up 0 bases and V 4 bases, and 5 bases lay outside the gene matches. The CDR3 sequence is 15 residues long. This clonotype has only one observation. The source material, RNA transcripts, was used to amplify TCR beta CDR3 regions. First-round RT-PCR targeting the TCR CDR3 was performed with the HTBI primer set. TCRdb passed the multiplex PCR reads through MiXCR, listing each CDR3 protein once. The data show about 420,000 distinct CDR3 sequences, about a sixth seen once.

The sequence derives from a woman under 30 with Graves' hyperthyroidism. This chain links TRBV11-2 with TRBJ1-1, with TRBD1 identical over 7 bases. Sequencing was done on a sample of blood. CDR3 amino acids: CASSSRQGLNTEAFF. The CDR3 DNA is TGTGCCAGCAGCTCCCGACAGGGTTTGAACACTGAAGCTTTCTTT.